The next 16 T cell receptor beta chains were all read from a single sample in a study of Tregs in tolerant kidney transplant recipients. Profiling relied on immunoSEQ multiplex PCR, and the TCRdb table lists in-frame clones only, not all of them. This table holds 50,000 to 65,000 clones, about 90% found once. Mixed chimerism was transient after nonmyeloablative marrow transplants from related graft donors. Sample: CD4+ T cells from blood (PBMCs), taken 6 months after the transplant. The source is a human patient who received a combined kidney and bone marrow transplant. Some of these T cells may belong to the graft donor.

J is TRBJ1-4 and V is TRBV18, with 12 nucleotides matching TRBD1. Germline-derived CDR1 and CDR2 are KGHSH and LQKENI. Trimming took 3 bases from V and 8 from J; bases not matched to a gene: 4. CDR3 length equals 15 residues. The CDR3 protein is CASSPGQGAEEKLFF. Written as DNA, the CDR3 is TGTGCCAGCTCACCGGGACAGGGGGCAGAAGAAAAACTGTTTTTT.

The chain recombines TRBV29-1 with TRBJ2-7; 7 bases are shared with TRBD1. Germline CDR1 is SQVTM and CDR2 is ANQGSEA. The length of the CDR3 is 15 residues. The junction had 11 bases not matched to a gene; V was cut back by 2 bases and J by 4 bases. As DNA, the CDR3 is TGCAGCGTTGAAACACCCCCGGGACAGCTATACGAGCAGTACTTC. Translating it yields CSVETPPGQLYEQYF.

The CDR3 here is CASSQLQGPREAFF. The DNA for the CDR3 is TGCGCCAGCAGCCAGCTACAGGGGCCTCGTGAAGCTTTCTTT. The rearrangement uses TRBV4-1 and TRBJ1-1, with TRBD1 identical over 7 bases. J was trimmed by 7 bases and V by 3 bases; bases with no gene match: 8. The CDR3 covers 14 residues. CDR1 is MGHRA and CDR2 is YSYEKL in the germline V gene.

This rearrangement joins TRBV2 to TRBJ2-3, with D possibly matching TRBD2 (6 bases). The length of the CDR3 is 13 residues. Germline lookup yields CDR1 SNHLY and CDR2 FYNNEI. V dropped 8 bases and J dropped 2 bases, with 11 bases sitting between them. The CDR3 sequence is CASRDSITDTQYF. For the CDR3, the DNA is TGTGCCAGCCGGGACTCCATCACAGATACGCAGTATTTT.

The chain carries TRBV6-5 and TRBJ1-4; TRBD1 matches 8 bases. Germline-derived CDR1 and CDR2 are MNHEY and SVGAGI. V gave up 4 bases and J gave up 7 bases; unmatched junction bases: 8. This CDR3 has 15 residues. As DNA, the CDR3 is TGTGCCAGCAGTTGGACAGGGTTATCGGTTGAAAAACTGTTTTTT. Protein product: CASSWTGLSVEKLFF.

CDR3 sequence reads: CASRTTSGRAPIEQFF. The CDR3 DNA reads TGTGCCAGCAGAACAACTAGCGGGAGGGCCCCCATTGAGCAGTTCTTC. The V and J genes are TRBV7-2 and TRBJ2-1; the match to TRBD2 covers 13 bases. The length of the CDR3 is 16 residues. V dropped 6 bases and J dropped 9; count of bases not matched to a gene: 11. Germline loops: CDR1 SGHTA, CDR2 FQGNSA.

V gene TRBV6-1 combines with J gene TRBJ1-6, with a weak D call TRBD1 (5 bases). The V and J ends lost 4 bases and 2 bases respectively, with 6 bases between them. The CDR3 is 14 residues long. Germline loops: CDR1 MNHNS, CDR2 SASEGT. CDR3 bases: TGTGCCAGCAGTGCAGGGCCCTATAATTCACCCCTCCACTTT. This encodes CASSAGPYNSPLHF.

This chain joins TRBV30 and TRBJ1-5; D unresolved. The CDR3 length is 16 residues. CDR1 is GTSNPN, CDR2 SVGIG, per germline (reference sequence). Trimming took 0 bases from V and 4 from J, leaving 16 bases between them. CDR3 loop: CAWSVGAGPLNQPQHF. CDR3 DNA: TGTGCCTGGAGTGTGGGTGCAGGTCCCTTAAATCAGCCCCAGCATTTT.

The V gene is TRBV19, the J gene TRBJ1-2; D might be TRBD1 (5 bases). V gave up 8 bases and J gave up 4 bases, with 14 bases separating them. Germline V lookup: CDR1 LNHDA, CDR2 SQIVND (reference sequence). The CDR3 runs 13 residues. The CDR3 loop is CASGNRGGYGYTF. DNA for the CDR3: TGTGCCAGTGGAAATCGGGGGGGCTATGGCTACACCTTC.

The chain has TRBV5-6 and TRBJ1-5; TRBD1 might be the D (6 bases). CDR3 length equals 16 residues. From germline, CDR1 is SGHDT and CDR2 YYEEEE. V dropped 2 bases and J dropped 3 bases, with 15 bases sitting between them. The CDR3 spells CASSFSGGQFNQPQHF. The CDR3 DNA follows: TGTGCCAGCAGCTTTTCGGGTGGACAGTTCAATCAGCCCCAGCATTTT.

This clone was seen only once. The genes are TRBV4-3 and TRBJ1-2; 7 positions agree with TRBD1. The CDR3 contains 15 residues. The trim removed 5 bases at V and 5 bases at J, leaving 11 bases unmatched. The germline V gene encodes CDR1 LGHNA and CDR2 YSLEER. The CDR3 sequence is CASSAKTTGRYGYTF. CDR3 nucleotide sequence: TGCGCCAGCAGCGCAAAAACGACAGGGCGGTATGGCTACACCTTC.

V usage is TRBV6-1 and J usage is TRBJ2-1, with 9 bases matching TRBD2. Germline V lookup: CDR1 MNHNS, CDR2 SASEGT. J was trimmed by 15 bases and V by 9 bases; bases with no gene match: 21. This CDR3 is built from 15 residues. CDR3 sequence: CASTLEWASGVSWFF. DNA for the CDR3: TGTGCCAGTACCTTGGAATGGGCTAGCGGGGTGTCTTGGTTCTTC.

V and J are TRBV7-6 and TRBJ2-7; a weak D match, TRBD2 (6 bases). V was pared by 2 bases and J by 6 bases, with 14 bases between. Germline assignment: CDR1 SGHVS and CDR2 FNYEAQ. The CDR3 extends over 14 amino acids. CDR3 protein: CASSLNTGEIEQYF. CDR3 DNA: TGTGCCAGCAGCTTAAATACGGGAGAGATCGAGCAGTACTTC.

Only a few counts were recorded for this clone. V is TRBV29-1 and J is TRBJ2-2, with D possibly TRBD2 on 6 matching bases. This CDR3 region has 15 residues. Germline values: CDR1 SQVTM, CDR2 ANQGSEA. The V end lost 2 bases, the J end lost 0 bases, and 10 bases lay between the germline ends. CDR3 in DNA: TGCAGCGTTGAACCTAGCGACCCGAACACCGGGGAGCTGTTTTTT. This codes for CSVEPSDPNTGELFF.

The chain employs TRBV2 and TRBJ2-2; D is undetermined. Trimming pared 5 bases from V and 4 bases from J, leaving 11 bases between. This CDR3 contains 14 residues. CDR1 is SNHLY, CDR2 FYNNEI, per germline. The CDR3 loop reads CASSFVESTGELFF. The CDR3 nucleotides are TGTGCCAGCAGTTTCGTTGAGAGCACCGGGGAGCTGTTTTTT.

Only one count was recorded for this clone. This chain connects TRBV9 to TRBJ2-1, with D perhaps TRBD2 (6 bases). This CDR3 has 17 residues. The V and J ends lost 0 bases and 9 bases respectively, with 22 bases between them. CDR1 and CDR2 from the germline V gene are SGDLS and YYNGEE. The chain's CDR3 is CASSVVGGPPQNPEQFF. In DNA form, the CDR3 reads TGTGCCAGCAGCGTAGTGGGGGGTCCACCCCAGAACCCTGAGCAGTTCTTC.